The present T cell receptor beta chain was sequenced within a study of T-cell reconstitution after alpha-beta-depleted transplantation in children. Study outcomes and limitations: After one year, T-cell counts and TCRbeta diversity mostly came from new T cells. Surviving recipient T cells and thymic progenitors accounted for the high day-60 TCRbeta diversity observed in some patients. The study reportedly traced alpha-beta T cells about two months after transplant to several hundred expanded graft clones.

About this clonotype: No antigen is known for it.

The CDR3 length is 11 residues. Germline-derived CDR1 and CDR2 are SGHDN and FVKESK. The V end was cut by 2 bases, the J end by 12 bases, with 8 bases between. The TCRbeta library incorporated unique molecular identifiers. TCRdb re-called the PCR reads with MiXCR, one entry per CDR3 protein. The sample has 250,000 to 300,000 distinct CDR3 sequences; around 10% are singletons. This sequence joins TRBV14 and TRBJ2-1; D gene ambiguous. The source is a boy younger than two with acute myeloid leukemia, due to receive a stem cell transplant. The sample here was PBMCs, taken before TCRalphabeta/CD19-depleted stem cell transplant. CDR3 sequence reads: CASSQLWGQFF. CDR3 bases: TGTGCCAGCAGCCAACTTTGGGGGCAGTTCTTC.